The 20 T cell receptor beta chains in this list originate from one sample, sequenced in a study of cytomegalovirus exposure and HLA in healthy donors (dated by TCRdb to between 2016 and 2019). Library preparation was by the immunoSEQ multiplex PCR assay. For the multiplex PCR, a mixture combining 60 forward primers for TCR Vbeta segments and 13 reverse primers for TCR Jbeta segments was used. The source is immuneACCESS, and TCRdb retained only in-frame sequences with V and J called. Part of the clones is not carried over; for the studies checked, unresolved V genes explain less than half of this, and the remainder is unexplained. The sample includes approximately 190,000 clones, with around 83% observed a single time. 1.5% to 2% of the sample is taken by the ten largest. Material for sequencing was PBMCs. Receptors originate from a man in his forties or fifties in good health and CMV-seropositive.

The V gene is TRBV6-5, the J gene TRBJ2-7; 7 bases agree with TRBD2. The CDR3 spans 16 residues. The J segment lost 2 bases and the V segment lost 4 bases, leaving 11 bases of the junction unmatched. Germline V gene data show CDR1 as MNHEY and CDR2 as SVGAGI. The CDR3 loop is CASSSFAGTTPYEQYF. The CDR3 DNA follows: TGTGCCAGCAGTTCCTTCGCCGGGACTACCCCCTACGAGCAGTACTTC.

The genes are TRBV28 and TRBJ2-7; no firm D call. This CDR3 spans 11 amino acids. Trimming took 7 bases from V and 7 from J, leaving 11 bases between them. CDR1 MDHEN and CDR2 SYDVKM come from the germline V gene. CDR3 sequence (DNA): TGTGCCAGCACCAGAGGCGGAGAGCAGTACTTC. Protein: CASTRGGEQYF.

This chain links TRBV7-8 with TRBJ2-1, with D possibly being TRBD2 (5 bases). V was clipped by 2 bases and J by 4 bases, with 12 bases between them. Germline-derived CDR1 and CDR2 are SGHVS and FQNEAQ. The CDR3 is 15 amino acids. CDR3 sequence (DNA): TGTGCCAGCAGCTTAAAGGAGGTAGCTTACAATGAGCAGTTCTTC. Its translation: CASSLKEVAYNEQFF.

This clone has a handful of counts. The V and J genes are TRBV28 and TRBJ2-1, with 12 nucleotides matching TRBD2. CDR1 and CDR2 (germline): MDHEN, SYDVKM. V lost 0 bases and J lost 6; bases outside the gene matches: 0. This CDR3 comprises 15 residues. CDR3 in amino acids: CASSLWTSGSNEQFF. In nucleotides, the CDR3 is TGTGCCAGCAGTTTATGGACTAGCGGGAGCAATGAGCAGTTCTTC.

The table lists this clone with a count of one. The V gene is TRBV7-6, the J gene TRBJ2-6; TRBD1 matches 9 bases. Germline V gene data show CDR1 as SGHVS and CDR2 as FNYEAQ. CDR3 length equals 18 residues. V lost 1 base and J lost 0; bases outside the gene matches: 4. This chain's CDR3 is CASSLEPGQGSGANVLTF. The CDR3, as DNA: TGTGCCAGCAGCTTAGAACCGGGACAGGGCTCTGGGGCCAACGTCCTGACTTTC.

The chain uses TRBV2 and TRBJ2-1; 14 bases map to TRBD2. CDR3 length: 19 amino acids. The V gene end was trimmed by 3 bases and the J gene end by 4 bases; junction bases not matched to a gene: 11. Germline V gives CDR1 SNHLY, CDR2 FYNNEI. The CDR3 protein is CASSEQGYRLAGGYNEQFF. The CDR3 DNA reads TGTGCCAGCAGTGAGCAGGGGTACCGACTAGCGGGAGGGTACAATGAGCAGTTCTTC.

The genes are TRBV7-9 and TRBJ2-1; D is perhaps TRBD1 (5 bases). This CDR3 is built from 15 residues. Germline CDR1 is SEHNR and CDR2 is FQNEAQ (reference sequence). With 5 bases removed from V and 3 bases from J, the gap between germline ends came to 14 bases. The CDR3 reads CASSPHKDIYNEQFF. DNA for the CDR3: TGTGCCAGCAGCCCGCACAAGGACATCTACAATGAGCAGTTCTTC.

The chain couples TRBV7-8 to TRBJ2-2; 7 bases fit TRBD1. The CDR3 has 14 residues. CDR1 SGHVS and CDR2 FQNEAQ come from the germline V gene. Trimming took 5 bases from V and 5 from J; bases not matched to a gene: 5. The CDR3 loop is CASSTTGRTGELFF. In DNA, the CDR3 is TGTGCCAGCAGCACGACAGGGCGGACCGGGGAGCTGTTTTTT.

This clone has more than one count but fewer than ten. The rearrangement joins TRBV28 to TRBJ2-7; D call uncertain. The CDR3 sequence is 12 residues long. The germline V gene encodes CDR1 MDHEN and CDR2 SYDVKM. V was pared by 3 bases and J by 4 bases, with 7 bases between. The CDR3 reads CASSLARYEQYF. In DNA, the CDR3 is TGTGCCAGCAGTTTGGCCAGATACGAGCAGTACTTC.

The chain combines TRBV9 with TRBJ1-5, with 8 bases lining up with TRBD1. The CDR3 totals 14 residues. Germline CDR1 is SGDLS and CDR2 is YYNGEE. V gave up 3 bases and J gave up 5 bases; unmatched junction bases: 4. The CDR3 spells CASSDGQGYQPQHF. CDR3 coding DNA: TGTGCCAGCAGCGACGGACAGGGTTATCAGCCCCAGCATTTT.

The gene calls are TRBV7-6 and TRBJ2-1; 8 positions agree with TRBD2. The V segment lost 3 bases and the J segment 1 base; nucleotides outside the gene matches: 5. Germline-derived CDR1 and CDR2 are SGHVS and FNYEAQ. The CDR3 consists of 16 residues. This chain's CDR3 is CASSFGLAGSYNEQFF. The CDR3 coding sequence is TGTGCCAGCAGCTTTGGACTAGCTGGATCCTACAATGAGCAGTTCTTC.

This clone was seen only once. This chain uses TRBV5-1 with TRBJ2-1; 7 positions agree with TRBD1. Germline V CDR1 and CDR2: SGHRS, YFSETQ. This CDR3 is 14 amino acids long. The junction had 6 bases not matched to a gene; V was cut back by 2 bases and J by 7 bases. Here the CDR3 reads CASSFLRDSNEQFF. CDR3 bases: TGCGCCAGCAGCTTCCTCCGGGACAGTAATGAGCAGTTCTTC. Full variable domain (remainder filled in from reference TRBV5-1 and TRBJ2-1): KAGVTQTPRYLIKTRGQQVTLSCSPISGHRSVSWYQQTPGQGLQFLFEYFSETQRNKGNFPGRFSGRQFSNSRSEMNVSTLELGDSALYLCASSFLRDSNEQFFGPGTRLTVL.

V is TRBV7-2 and J is TRBJ1-5; no definite D call. Germline V gives CDR1 SGHTA, CDR2 FQGNSA. The V and J ends lost 1 base and 2 bases respectively, with 12 bases between them. This CDR3 has 16 amino acids. CDR3 DNA sequence: TGTGCCAGCAGCTTAGTCGGATCCCAGGGCAATCAGCCCCAGCATTTT. This codes for CASSLVGSQGNQPQHF.

This clone showed up just a few times. This sample includes further DNA sequences coding for the same CDR3. The chain is built from TRBV2 and TRBJ2-2, with 9 bases matching TRBD1. V shed 6 bases and J 5 bases; nucleotides not matched to a gene: 4. Per germline, CDR1 SNHLY and CDR2 FYNNEI. The CDR3 runs 14 residues. CDR3 sequence: CASRGQGGTGELFF. The CDR3 DNA reads TGTGCCAGCAGGGGACAGGGAGGAACCGGGGAGCTGTTTTTT.

This chain joins TRBV6-5 and TRBJ2-5; perhaps TRBD1 as D (6 bases). Germline CDR1 is MNHEY and CDR2 is SVGAGI. Deletions cut 2 bases from V and 5 bases from J, with 12 bases between. This CDR3 contains 14 residues. CDR3 loop: CASSYVGQGETQYF. The CDR3 region has the DNA TGTGCCAGCAGTTACGTGGGGCAGGGGGAGACCCAGTACTTC.

This clone was detected only a few times. This sequence joins TRBV9 and TRBJ1-1, with a possible D match to TRBD1 (5 bases). The CDR3 extends over 13 amino acids. V was shortened by 3 bases and J by 1 base, with 7 bases between the two germline ends. Germline assignment: CDR1 SGDLS and CDR2 YYNGEE. The CDR3 DNA reads as TGTGCCAGCAGCGCTACAGGGAACACTGAAGCTTTCTTT. Translating it yields CASSATGNTEAFF.

This clone was observed once. The J gene is TRBJ2-7, the V gene TRBV7-6; D may be TRBD1 (6 bases). The CDR3 sequence is 14 residues long. V shed 1 base and J shed 3 bases, with 10 bases lying between them. The V gene's germline CDR1 is SGHVS and CDR2 FNYEAQ. CDR3 sequence reads: CASSLVGQSYEQYF. The DNA of the CDR3 is TGTGCCAGCAGCTTAGTGGGACAAAGCTACGAGCAGTACTTC. The variable domain in full, completed from reference TRBV7-6 and TRBJ2-7, reads GAGVSQSPRYKVTKRGQDVALRCDPISGHVSLYWYRQALGQGPEFLTYFNYEAQQDKSGLPNDRFSAERPEGSISTLTIQRTEQRDSAMYRCASSLVGQSYEQYFGPGTRLTVT.

This clone was found a few times. The chain combines TRBV5-6 with TRBJ1-1, with D unclear. The V end was cut by 2 bases, the J end by 3 bases, with 14 bases between. Germline CDR1 and CDR2: SGHDT and YYEEEE. This CDR3 region has 15 residues. Here the CDR3 reads CASSFRTAGYTEAFF. CDR3 DNA sequence: TGTGCCAGCAGCTTCCGAACAGCAGGTTACACTGAAGCTTTCTTT.

This clone was seen a handful of times. The chain carries TRBV27 and TRBJ2-7; TRBD2 matches at 8 bases. The junction had 7 bases not matched to a gene; V was cut back by 1 base and J by 5 bases. The CDR3 spans 15 residues. CDR1 and CDR2 (germline): MNHEY, SMNVEV (reference sequence). The CDR3 bases are TGTGCCAGCAGTTTATTCCGCCTAGCGGGCCACGAGCAGTACTTC. It translates to CASSLFRLAGHEQYF.

This clone was seen just once. This rearrangement joins TRBV6-5 to TRBJ2-5; tentatively, D is TRBD2 (5 bases). This CDR3 comprises 16 residues. CDR1 and CDR2 (germline): MNHEY, SVGAGI. V lost 2 bases and J 0 bases, leaving 13 bases between the germline ends. The CDR3 protein is CASSYRRWRYQETQYF. As DNA, the CDR3 is TGTGCCAGCAGTTACAGACGTTGGAGGTACCAAGAGACCCAGTACTTC.